This T cell receptor beta chain derives from a study of radiotherapy plus CTLA-4 blockade in lung cancer (dated 2018 in TCRdb). Looking at the study overall: Objective responses were observed in 15% to 20% of enrolled patients, and disease control was achieved in approximately 32%. What the authors observed across the whole study: After treatment with radiotherapy and ipilimumab, TCR clones that originated in tumors expanded in peripheral blood. The strongest predictors of response were reported to be early dynamic shifts in blood T cell clones along with a rise in serum interferon-beta following radiation.

The germline V gene (reference sequence) yields LNHDA for CDR1 and SQIVND for CDR2. The CDR3 contains 13 residues, cysteine and phenylalanine counted. Just the 39-base CDR3 DNA is kept, in frame starting at base 1. V loses 0 bases of germline sequence and J loses 5 bases, and the interval between the two ends is 5 bases. The study tested focal radiation therapy combined with CTLA-4 blockade (ipilimumab) in patients with chemo-refractory metastatic non-small-cell lung cancer. The method behind the library was the immunoSEQ multiplex PCR assay. TCRdb limited this immuneACCESS table to in-frame rearrangements with V and J called. A share of clones is missing; checked studies link under half to unresolved V genes, and the rest is unexplained. Across this sample there are some 50,000 clones, with 80% to 90% seen only once. The biggest ten clones account for roughly 4.9% of the sample. As for this clone: Its specific antigen is unknown. It has no much larger one-base neighbor in the sample; base qualities were not kept.

The receptor comes from a human donor with non-small cell lung cancer whose response to radiotherapy plus ipilimumab could not be evaluated. The V and J segments used are TRBV19 and TRBJ1-5; 5 matching bases give a weak D call of TRBD1. Sample: peripheral blood, taken from a patient treated with radiotherapy plus ipilimumab. The bases read TGTGCCAGTAGTATAGACAGGGATCAGCCCCAGCATTTT. Translated, this gives CASSIDRDQPQHF.